Below, 20 T cell receptor beta chains from the same sample are listed, as sequenced in a study of radiation and T cells in renal cell carcinoma. Method: immunoSEQ multiplex PCR; TCRdb's copy keeps in-frame clones and lacks some. The table records 100,000 to 150,000 clones, about 88% of them present only once. As for time point: blood 2 weeks post-SBRT. The treatment denotes: 15 Gy SBRT to primary tumor, nephrectomy 4 weeks later. Sequenced material: blood, taken from a patient whose treatment included radiotherapy and nephrectomy. The receptors were sampled from a woman in her 70s with renal cell carcinoma.

The V call is TRBV30, the J call TRBJ1-1; 7 nucleotides agree with TRBD1. After removal of 7 bases from V and 0 bases from J, the junction contained 17 bases not matched to a gene. The length of the CDR3 is 17 residues. From germline, CDR1 is GTSNPN and CDR2 SVGIG (reference sequence). The DNA of the CDR3 is TGTGCCTCAAATCGTGGACAGGCGGGTCCGATGAACACTGAAGCTTTCTTT. Translated, it gives CASNRGQAGPMNTEAFF.

This clone appeared a few times. This chain links TRBV30 with TRBJ1-4; 9 bases align to TRBD1. The germline V gene has CDR1 GTSNPN and CDR2 SVGIG (reference sequence). The CDR3 spans 14 residues. Trimming at V came to 4 bases and at J to 6 bases, leaving 6 bases not matched to a gene. The CDR3 nucleotides are TGTGCCTGGAACTCGGGACAGGGAGATGAAAAACTGTTTTTT. This encodes CAWNSGQGDEKLFF.

V gene TRBV6-5 combines with J gene TRBJ1-3; D is perhaps TRBD1 (6 bases). Germline lookup yields CDR1 MNHEY and CDR2 SVGAGI. The CDR3 consists of 15 residues. The V and J ends lost 5 bases and 6 bases respectively, with 17 bases between them. CDR3 region: CASSPGTTFENTIYF. The CDR3 nucleotides read TGTGCCAGCAGTCCCGGGACAACCTTTGAAAACACCATATATTTT.

The chain carries TRBV5-4 and TRBJ1-3; D might be TRBD1 (5 bases). Germline loops: CDR1 SGHNT, CDR2 YYREEE (reference sequence). Trimming shortened V by 5 bases and J by 7 bases, and 16 bases separated the two germline ends. CDR3 length: 14 residues. CDR3 DNA: TGTGCCAGCAGTCGCGAGGGGTTTGCGAACACCATATATTTT. Translated, it gives CASSREGFANTIYF.

This chain connects TRBV2 to TRBJ1-1; 8 nucleotides agree with TRBD1. The CDR3 contains 12 residues. Per germline, CDR1 SNHLY and CDR2 FYNNEI. The junction had 12 bases not matched to a gene; V was cut back by 11 bases and J by 10 bases. The CDR3 protein is CAHGQGPGGAFF. The CDR3 DNA reads TGTGCCCACGGACAGGGTCCCGGCGGAGCTTTCTTT.

This sequence joins TRBV28 and TRBJ1-5; TRBD1 is a possible D gene (5 bases). This CDR3 has 16 amino acids. Germline V gives CDR1 MDHEN, CDR2 SYDVKM. Trimming cost V 6 bases and J 6 bases, with 21 bases left between them. The CDR3 DNA is TGTGCCAGCAGCCCTAATATATCCGGGGGAACTCAGCCCCAGCATTTT. Protein product: CASSPNISGGTQPQHF.

The chain employs TRBV9 and TRBJ2-2; D is uncertain. V was cut by 0 bases and J by 5 bases, with 11 bases left in between. CDR3 size: 15 residues. CDR1 is SGDLS and CDR2 is YYNGEE in the germline V gene. DNA for the CDR3: TGTGCCAGCAGCGTAGGGTCCGATTGGACCGGGGAGCTGTTTTTT. It yields the protein CASSVGSDWTGELFF.

The chain uses TRBV15 and TRBJ2-7; 8 bases match TRBD1. Trimming at V came to 0 bases and at J to 1 base, leaving 8 bases not matched to a gene. The germline V gene encodes CDR1 LNHNV and CDR2 YYDKDF (reference sequence). This CDR3 comprises 17 residues. The CDR3 spells CATSRDQRRTGSYEQYF. The CDR3, as DNA: TGTGCCACCAGCAGAGATCAGCGCCGGACAGGGTCCTACGAGCAGTACTTC.

The genes are TRBV7-8 and TRBJ2-5; 8 bases match TRBD2. Germline CDR1 and CDR2: SGHVS and FQNEAQ. V shed 3 bases, J shed 4 bases, and the junction held 4 bases outside the gene matches. This CDR3 comprises 14 residues. The CDR3 DNA reads as TGTGCCAGCAGCTTCGGGGGGGCCCGAGAGACCCAGTACTTC. Amino acid sequence: CASSFGGARETQYF.

J is TRBJ1-2 and V is TRBV15, with 9 bases identical to TRBD1. From germline, CDR1 is LNHNV and CDR2 YYDKDF (reference sequence). V lost 4 bases and J lost 4; bases outside the gene matches: 16. The CDR3 loop spans 18 amino acids. The CDR3 loop reads CATSTPPGQGALSYGYTF. The CDR3 DNA reads TGTGCCACCAGCACACCCCCGGGACAGGGCGCCTTGTCCTATGGCTACACCTTC.

The rearrangement joins TRBV5-1 to TRBJ1-4; D unresolved. The CDR3 is made up of 13 amino acids. V was cut by 5 bases and J by 1 base, with 6 bases left in between. Germline loops: CDR1 SGHRS, CDR2 YFSETQ. CDR3 region: CASRHRTNEKLFF. The CDR3 bases are TGCGCCAGCAGACACAGAACTAATGAAAAACTGTTTTTT.

The chain is built from TRBV5-5 and TRBJ2-7; possible D gene TRBD1, 5 bases. The CDR3 has 14 residues. Germline V gene data show CDR1 as SGHKS and CDR2 as YYEKEE (reference sequence). Trimming took off 0 bases at V and 9 bases at J, with 16 bases between the two ends. The CDR3 DNA is TGTGCCAGCAGCTTGGGACAGTCTTGGTCCGTGCAGTACTTC. Its protein product is CASSLGQSWSVQYF.

V and J are TRBV27 and TRBJ2-7; a weak D match, TRBD1 (6 bases). Germline V lookup: CDR1 MNHEY, CDR2 SMNVEV (reference sequence). CDR3 length: 14 residues. Trimming stripped 2 bases from V and 3 bases from J, with 11 bases between. This CDR3 reads CASSLVQGYYEQYF. The CDR3 bases are TGTGCCAGCAGTTTAGTTCAGGGGTACTACGAGCAGTACTTC.

Only one count was recorded for this clone. The rearrangement links TRBV4-3 to TRBJ1-3; the D is unclear. Germline V CDR1 and CDR2: LGHNA, YSLEER. This CDR3 spans 15 amino acids. Trimming cost V 0 bases and J 0 bases, with 6 bases left between them. This chain's CDR3 is CASSQENFSGNTIYF. The CDR3 DNA is TGCGCCAGCAGCCAAGAGAATTTCTCTGGAAACACCATATATTTT.

The chain couples TRBV28 to TRBJ1-1, with 7 positions matching TRBD1. Germline-derived CDR1 and CDR2 are MDHEN and SYDVKM. The ends lost 5 bases at V and 11 bases at J; junction bases unmatched: 14. CDR3 length: 14 residues. CDR3 protein: CASSLDGEGAAAFF. The CDR3 coding sequence is TGTGCCAGCAGTCTCGACGGGGAGGGGGCAGCGGCTTTCTTT.

The rearrangement uses TRBV6-6 and TRBJ1-1, with 7 nucleotides matching TRBD1. The junction had 6 bases not matched to a gene; V was cut back by 5 bases and J by 0 bases. In germline, CDR1 is MNHNY, CDR2 SVGAGI (reference sequence). The CDR3 is made up of 15 amino acids. For the CDR3, the DNA is TGTGCCAGCAGTCGACAGGGTAACATGAACACTGAAGCTTTCTTT. Residues: CASSRQGNMNTEAFF.

The V and J genes are TRBV19 and TRBJ1-3; unclear D gene. Trimming removed 2 bases from V and 0 bases from J, with 8 bases in between. The CDR3 contains 15 residues. Germline V gene data show CDR1 as LNHDA and CDR2 as SQIVND (reference sequence). CDR3 region: CASSINLLSGNTIYF. The CDR3, as DNA: TGTGCCAGTAGTATAAACCTGCTCTCTGGAAACACCATATATTTT. The complete variable domain, with remaining parts taken from reference TRBV19 and TRBJ1-3, reads DGGITQSPKYLFRKEGQNVTLSCEQNLNHDAMYWYRQDPGQGLRLIYYSQIVNDFQKGDIAEGYSVSREKKESFPLTVTSAQKNPTAFYLCASSINLLSGNTIYFGEGSWLTVV.

The chain joins TRBV7-9 to TRBJ1-2; weak D call: TRBD1 (6 bases). Germline V CDR1 and CDR2: SEHNR, FQNEAQ (reference sequence). The CDR3 sequence is 13 residues long. V was trimmed by 1 base and J by 8 bases, leaving 11 bases between them. The CDR3 here is CASSLEQGGGYTF. Written as DNA, the CDR3 is TGTGCCAGCAGCTTAGAACAGGGCGGCGGCTACACCTTC.

The gene calls are TRBV5-1 and TRBJ1-2; D is ambiguous. The V and J ends lost 0 bases and 8 bases respectively, with 14 bases between them. Germline CDR1 is SGHRS and CDR2 is YFSETQ. The CDR3 is made up of 14 amino acids. CDR3 protein: CASSLGGETGGYTF. CDR3 coding DNA: TGCGCCAGCAGCTTGGGCGGGGAAACTGGAGGCTACACCTTC.

The genes are TRBV6-5 and TRBJ2-7; 13 bases align to TRBD2. This CDR3 contains 16 residues. Germline CDR1 MNHEY, CDR2 SVGAGI. V lost 2 bases, J lost 7 bases, and 8 bases stayed unmatched. The CDR3 here is CASSYTGLAGVGEQYF. CDR3 bases: TGTGCCAGCAGTTACACCGGACTAGCGGGGGTAGGTGAGCAGTACTTC.